This TCR beta chain was obtained from a study of PD-L1 blockade in urothelial cancer. Time point indicated: peripheral blood 6 weeks after treatment start. Samples were collected from each patient before treatment and during treatment. Each patient gave between 1 and 8 of them in total. The germline gives CDR1 SNHLY, CDR2 FYNNEI. With 3 bases clipped from V and 0 bases from J, the junction kept 8 bases outside the gene matches. The CDR3 is 17 amino acids. The assay was immunoSEQ multiplex PCR, and TCRdb's table has in-frame clones only and misses some. This sample has some 120,000 clones, with 80% to 95% found just once.

V is TRBV2 and J is TRBJ1-5, with 7 positions matching TRBD1. This receptor was taken from a man in his 60s with urothelial cancer. This sample comprised PBMCs, obtained around atezolizumab (anti-PD-L1) treatment. The CDR3 DNA is TGTGCCAGCAGTGATTTCGGGACAGTCTATAGCAATCAGCCCCAGCATTTT. Its protein is CASSDFGTVYSNQPQHF.